This T cell receptor (beta chain) was profiled in a study of monozygotic twins with cystic fibrosis. Study background: Libraries were built from approximately 3 micrograms of fragmented DNA using roughly 14 PCR cycles. Broader study findings: Unrelated CF individuals shared fewer identical clonotypes than monozygotic CF twins. In 13 of 16 pairs, V gene usage was closest to the co-twin's.

The CDR3 runs 13 residues. The V end was cut by 8 bases, the J end by 3 bases, with 17 bases between. Germline V gene sequence: CDR1 GTSNPN, CDR2 SVGIG (reference sequence). Sequenced by immunoSEQ multiplex PCR; TCRdb stores in-frame clones only, minus some. The table lists roughly 24,000 clones, less than 98% of them singletons. With respect to this clone: Its target is unknown.

The clonotype originates from a girl aged 10-17 years with cystic fibrosis. Input material: blood. The chain joins TRBV30 to TRBJ2-7, with D perhaps TRBD1 or TRBD2 (5 bases each). The CDR3 here is CAQSGGDGYEQYF. CDR3 DNA sequence: TGTGCCCAAAGCGGTGGGGACGGCTACGAGCAGTACTTC.